This T cell receptor beta chain originates from a study of post-analysis software for immune sequencing data. Findings of the study overall: Controls significantly exceeded multiple sclerosis patients in normalized Chao1 diversity. There were five TRBV segments more frequent in patients than controls, and TRBV5-6, TRBV5-1 and TRBV20-1 were among them. Under F measure analysis, samples from one preparation batch co-clustered strongly.

To note about this clonotype: Its antigen remains unidentified. The limits of the CDR3 on the DNA are not certain, so only TCRdb's listed CDR3 is given.

Germline CDR1 is SGHAT and CDR2 is FQNNGV. Counting both end residues, the CDR3 totals 24 amino acids. Carried by the TCR beta cDNA libraries were unique molecular identifiers. TCRdb used MiXCR to reprocess the PCR reads, holding one entry per CDR3 protein. The table records hundreds of thousands of distinct CDR3 sequences, approximately 59% of them present only once. This clonotype was sampled from a girl aged 2-15 years with multiple sclerosis. The specimen sequenced was blood. The chain carries TRBV11-2 and TRBJ1-1. The CDR3 reads CASSSLAGRNEQFFGPGTHTEAFF.